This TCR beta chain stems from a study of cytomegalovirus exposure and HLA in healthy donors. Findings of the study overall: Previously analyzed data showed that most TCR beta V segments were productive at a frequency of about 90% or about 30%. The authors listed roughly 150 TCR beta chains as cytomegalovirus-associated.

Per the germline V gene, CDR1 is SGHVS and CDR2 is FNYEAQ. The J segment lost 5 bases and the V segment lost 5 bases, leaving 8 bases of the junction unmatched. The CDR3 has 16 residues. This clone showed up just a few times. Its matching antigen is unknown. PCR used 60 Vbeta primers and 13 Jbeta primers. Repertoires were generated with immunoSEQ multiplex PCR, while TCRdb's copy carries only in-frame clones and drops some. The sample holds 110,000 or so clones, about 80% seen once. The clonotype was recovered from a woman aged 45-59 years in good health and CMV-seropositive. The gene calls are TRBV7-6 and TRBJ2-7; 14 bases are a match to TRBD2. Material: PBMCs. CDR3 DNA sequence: TGTGCCAGCAGCCCCGGGACTAGCGGGAGACGGGACGAGCAGTACTTC. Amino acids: CASSPGTSGRRDEQYF.